These 25 T cell receptor beta chains were all obtained from the same sample, sequenced in a study of beta chain features in type 1 diabetes. As every portion of the isolated RNA was reverse transcribed, the sequencing read expressed TCRB transcripts. Using immunoSEQ multiplex PCR, the repertoire was profiled, and TCRdb retains in-frame clones only, with some absent. The sample consists of hundreds of thousands of clones, roughly 15% of them appearing once. Sequencing used naive CD4+ T cells from blood. These receptors were obtained from a young woman in good health.

This clone was observed a few times. The identical CDR3 is also encoded by other nucleotide sequences in the sample. The chain has TRBV5-1 and TRBJ2-1; TRBD2 might be the D (6 bases). CDR1 and CDR2 (germline): SGHRS, YFSETQ. This CDR3 is built from 15 residues. V lost 2 bases, J lost 4 bases, and 13 bases lay in between. The CDR3 coding sequence is TGCGCCAGCAGCTTTGGGGGGAGAGAATACAATGAGCAGTTCTTC. It specifies CASSFGGREYNEQFF.

This clone has just one count. J is TRBJ2-5 and V is TRBV6-6; TRBD2 matches 11 bases. The better agreement between TRBJ2-7 and the DNA end casts doubt on the J call. This CDR3 has 15 amino acids. From germline, CDR1 is MNHNY and CDR2 SVGAGI (reference sequence). CDR3 loop: CASSYVLAGGNEQYF. The CDR3 coding sequence is TGTGCCAGCAGTTACGTCTTAGCGGGAGGGAACGAGCAGTACTTC.

This clone was recorded only once. As DNA, the CDR3 is TGTGCCAGCAGTCTTCGGGACAGGGCATCCTACGAGCAGTACTTC. Residues: CASSLRDRASYEQYF. V gene TRBV28 combines with J gene TRBJ2-7, with TRBD1 identical over 9 bases. This CDR3 comprises 15 residues. Germline CDR1 MDHEN, CDR2 SYDVKM. The J segment lost 1 base and the V segment lost 5 bases, leaving 6 bases of the junction unmatched.

The chain carries TRBV19 and TRBJ2-3, with 7 bases aligning to TRBD2. The CDR3 has 14 residues. The trim removed 3 bases at V and 9 bases at J, leaving 9 bases unmatched. CDR1 is LNHDA, CDR2 SQIVND, per germline (reference sequence). The CDR3 is CASSIHPYGGTQYF. Written as DNA, the CDR3 is TGTGCCAGTAGTATTCACCCTTACGGGGGGACGCAGTATTTT.

The chain uses TRBV2 and TRBJ2-2; no clear D gene. Trimming removed 9 bases from V and 3 bases from J, with 8 bases in between. CDR3 length: 12 residues. Germline CDR1 is SNHLY and CDR2 is FYNNEI. The CDR3 protein is CASRRYTGELFF. CDR3 DNA sequence: TGTGCCAGTCGCAGGTACACCGGGGAGCTGTTTTTT.

This clone has a handful of counts. The V call is TRBV28, the J call TRBJ1-5, with D tentatively TRBD1 (5 bases). Germline V gene data show CDR1 as MDHEN and CDR2 as SYDVKM. The CDR3 extends over 15 amino acids. Trimming shortened V by 3 bases and J by 1 base, and 10 bases separated the two germline ends. In nucleotides, the CDR3 is TGTGCCAGCAGTTTTCCCAGGGCGAGCAATCAGCCCCAGCATTTT. Translation gives CASSFPRASNQPQHF.

In its sample, this clone was seen a few times. V and J are TRBV28 and TRBJ1-5, with TRBD1 as a possible D gene (5 bases). The CDR3 is 13 amino acids. Germline V gene lookup returns CDR1 MDHEN and CDR2 SYDVKM. V was pared by 3 bases and J by 8 bases, with 11 bases between. The CDR3 DNA reads as TGTGCCAGCAGTTTCGGGGCGATGGAGCCCCAGCATTTT. Translated: CASSFGAMEPQHF.

V is TRBV27 and J is TRBJ2-1, with 14 bases identical to TRBD2. There are 16 residues in the CDR3. Germline CDR1 reads MNHEY; CDR2 reads SMNVEV (reference sequence). Trimming cost V 5 bases and J 9 bases; bases outside gene matches: 9. The CDR3 region has the DNA TGTGCCAGCAGTCGGGGGGGACTAGCGGGAGTTATTGAGCAGTTCTTC. Translation gives CASSRGGLAGVIEQFF.

This clone occurred a few times. The chain joins TRBV18 to TRBJ2-2; D is uncertain. This CDR3 has 14 amino acids. Trimming cost V 2 bases and J 4 bases, with 8 bases left between them. Per germline, CDR1 KGHSH and CDR2 LQKENI. The CDR3 protein is CASSPVQSTGELFF. The CDR3, as DNA: TGTGCCAGCTCACCAGTACAGTCCACCGGGGAGCTGTTTTTT.

The chain couples TRBV28 to TRBJ2-7; 7 nucleotides match TRBD1. The germline gives CDR1 MDHEN, CDR2 SYDVKM. V gave up 5 bases and J gave up 5 bases; unmatched junction bases: 9. The CDR3 has 14 residues. The CDR3 DNA sequence: TGTGCCAGCAGTGGGCCATACAGGGGCCACGAGCAGTACTTC. Translation: CASSGPYRGHEQYF.

This rearrangement joins TRBV29-1 to TRBJ2-1; D possibly corresponds to TRBD2 (5 bases). The V gene lost 3 bases and the J gene lost 6 bases, with 12 bases spanning the gap. This CDR3 is 13 amino acids long. Germline CDR1 reads SQVTM; CDR2 reads ANQGSEA. As DNA, the CDR3 is TGCAGCGTTGAGAAACTAGGAGGCAATGAGCAGTTCTTC. This encodes CSVEKLGGNEQFF.

This sequence joins TRBV6-5 and TRBJ2-7, with D hard to call. The CDR3 length is 14 residues. The V end lost 0 bases, the J end lost 4 bases, and 10 bases lay between the germline ends. CDR1 MNHEY and CDR2 SVGAGI come from the germline V gene. CDR3 in DNA: TGTGCCAGCAGTTACTCGAGCAATATGTACGAGCAGTACTTC. Its protein product is CASSYSSNMYEQYF.

This clone has more than one count but fewer than ten. This chain joins TRBV10-3 and TRBJ1-1, with 9 bases lining up with TRBD1. J gave up 3 bases and V 3 bases, and 5 bases lay outside the gene matches. This CDR3 has 15 amino acids. The germline CDR1 and CDR2 sequences are ENHRY and SYGVKD. The CDR3 reads CAISDQNRGHTEAFF. CDR3 nucleotides: TGTGCCATCAGTGACCAAAACAGGGGGCACACTGAAGCTTTCTTT.

This chain joins TRBV5-1 and TRBJ1-4, with D uncertain. This CDR3 is 14 amino acids long. With 5 bases removed from V and 0 bases from J, the gap between germline ends came to 8 bases. Per germline, CDR1 SGHRS and CDR2 YFSETQ. The CDR3 DNA is TGCGCCAGCAGGAGATTTGCAACTAATGAAAAACTGTTTTTT. Encoded protein: CASRRFATNEKLFF.

This clone occurred a few times. The chain has TRBV6-1 and TRBJ1-5; weak D call: TRBD1 (6 bases). Trimming stripped 7 bases from V and 4 bases from J, with 11 bases between. The CDR3 runs 13 residues. Looked up from germline, CDR1 is MNHNS and CDR2 is SASEGT. The CDR3 here is CASIGTRNQPQHF. The DNA of the CDR3 is TGTGCCAGCATAGGGACAAGAAATCAGCCCCAGCATTTT.

V is TRBV19 and J is TRBJ2-1, with D maybe TRBD2 (6 bases). Germline V lookup: CDR1 LNHDA, CDR2 SQIVND (reference sequence). V shed 3 bases and J shed 8 bases, with 11 bases lying between them. This CDR3 is 13 amino acids long. The CDR3 sequence: CASSIRQRDEQFF. DNA for the CDR3: TGTGCCAGTAGTATTCGACAGCGGGATGAGCAGTTCTTC. Based on the CDR3 plus reference TRBV19 and TRBJ2-1, the full variable domain is DGGITQSPKYLFRKEGQNVTLSCEQNLNHDAMYWYRQDPGQGLRLIYYSQIVNDFQKGDIAEGYSVSREKKESFPLTVTSAQKNPTAFYLCASSIRQRDEQFFGPGTRLTVL.

This clone came up a few times. The chain combines TRBV7-9 with TRBJ2-7, with D possibly called TRBD1 or TRBD2 (5 bases each). V gave up 4 bases and J gave up 2 bases, with 21 bases separating them. The CDR3 spans 17 residues. Germline V gives CDR1 SEHNR, CDR2 FQNEAQ (reference sequence). The CDR3 is CASSSRHTREKPYEQYF. The CDR3 DNA reads TGTGCCAGCAGCTCGCGACACACCAGGGAGAAACCCTACGAGCAGTACTTC.

The rearrangement uses TRBV18 and TRBJ2-7; D remains unclear. V was trimmed by 3 bases and J by 6 bases, leaving 18 bases between them. The germline V gene has CDR1 KGHSH and CDR2 LQKENI. The CDR3 contains 15 residues. CDR3 in DNA: TGTGCCAGCTCACCTAGAAAAAAGCCCCAAAGCGAGCAGTACTTC. Translated, it gives CASSPRKKPQSEQYF.

V gene TRBV18 combines with J gene TRBJ2-1; D might be TRBD1 (6 bases). V lost 3 bases and J lost 7, with 13 bases in between. The CDR3 has 14 residues. From germline, CDR1 is KGHSH and CDR2 LQKENI. The CDR3 reads CASSPPTGVNEQFF. In DNA form, the CDR3 reads TGTGCCAGCTCACCTCCGACAGGAGTAAATGAGCAGTTCTTC.

The V call is TRBV10-3, the J call TRBJ2-7; possibly TRBD1 for D (6 bases). CDR1 is ENHRY, CDR2 SYGVKD, per germline. The CDR3 has 15 amino acids. Trimming took 2 bases from V and 6 from J, leaving 17 bases between them. Here the CDR3 DNA reads TGTGCCATCAGTGAGCGGACAGCGTCTATGGGCGAGCAGTACTTC. Protein product: CAISERTASMGEQYF.

This clone turned up a few times. The chain couples TRBV28 to TRBJ1-5; possible D gene TRBD1, 5 bases. Germline V gene lookup returns CDR1 MDHEN and CDR2 SYDVKM. V shed 3 bases and J shed 7 bases, with 10 bases lying between them. This CDR3 spans 13 amino acids. CDR3 protein: CASSFGGAQPQHF. The CDR3 DNA reads TGTGCCAGCAGTTTTGGAGGGGCCCAGCCCCAGCATTTT.

The sample holds a few counts of this clone. The chain joins TRBV29-1 to TRBJ2-5, with D possibly being TRBD2 (5 bases). Matching the DNA end better, TRBJ2-7 makes the J call doubtful. This CDR3 spans 12 amino acids. CDR1 SQVTM and CDR2 ANQGSEA come from the germline V gene. The CDR3 loop reads CSGRETPYEQYF. The CDR3 DNA follows: TGCAGCGGCCGGGAAACTCCCTACGAGCAGTACTTC.

This clone was recorded once. The chain is built from TRBV7-6 and TRBJ1-5; no clear D. Between the trimmed V and J ends, which lost 0 bases and 2 bases, there was a span of 8 bases. CDR1 and CDR2 (germline): SGHVS, FNYEAQ. This CDR3 spans 15 amino acids. The CDR3 spells CASSLAGRGNQPQHF. The CDR3 DNA follows: TGTGCCAGCAGCTTAGCCGGTCGGGGCAATCAGCCCCAGCATTTT.

The chain uses TRBV5-1 and TRBJ2-1, with 11 bases that match TRBD2. Germline values: CDR1 SGHRS, CDR2 YFSETQ. The junction had 3 bases not matched to a gene; V was cut back by 0 bases and J by 4 bases. The CDR3 covers 16 residues. CDR3 region: CASSLVTSGAYNEQFF. DNA of the CDR3: TGCGCCAGCAGCTTGGTGACTAGCGGGGCGTACAATGAGCAGTTCTTC.

This rearrangement joins TRBV18 to TRBJ2-5; 10 nucleotides line up with TRBD2. V was pared by 3 bases and J by 7 bases, with 17 bases of the junction left unmatched. CDR3 size: 18 residues. Germline V lookup: CDR1 KGHSH, CDR2 LQKENI. CDR3: CASSPRRASGSSAGTQYF. The CDR3 nucleotides are TGTGCCAGCTCACCCCGGAGGGCTAGCGGGAGCTCGGCGGGGACCCAGTACTTC.